This entry is about one T cell receptor (beta chain). What it binds is not known. Donors ranged from roughly 6 to 90 years old and were healthy Caucasians in Russia. Around 9.5 milliliters of peripheral blood were drawn from each donor. The entry originates in a study of blood T cells in healthy people across ages. The study's findings and limits: Unsorted PBMCs prevented conclusive naive versus antigen-experienced comparison. The donors' CMV status was not determined, possibly confounding changes in expanded clonotypes.

The CDR3 sequence is 15 residues long. Germline V gives CDR1 SGHKS, CDR2 YYEKEE (reference sequence). Trimming removed 5 bases from V and 7 bases from J; junction bases left unmatched: 10. Through a sample-barcoded 5' primer and a J-beta primer mix, a second PCR was run for about 7 to 12 cycles. TCRdb re-called the 5' RACE reads through MiXCR, storing one row per CDR3 protein. The sample yields over a million distinct CDR3 sequences, roughly 59% seen once. Input material: blood. The receptor was derived from a young man in good health. The chain combines TRBV5-5 with TRBJ2-1; TRBD2 matches at 9 bases. The CDR3 bases are TGTGCCAGCAGAGAGGAGACTAGCGGAACTAATGAGCAGTTCTTC. It is translated as CASREETSGTNEQFF.